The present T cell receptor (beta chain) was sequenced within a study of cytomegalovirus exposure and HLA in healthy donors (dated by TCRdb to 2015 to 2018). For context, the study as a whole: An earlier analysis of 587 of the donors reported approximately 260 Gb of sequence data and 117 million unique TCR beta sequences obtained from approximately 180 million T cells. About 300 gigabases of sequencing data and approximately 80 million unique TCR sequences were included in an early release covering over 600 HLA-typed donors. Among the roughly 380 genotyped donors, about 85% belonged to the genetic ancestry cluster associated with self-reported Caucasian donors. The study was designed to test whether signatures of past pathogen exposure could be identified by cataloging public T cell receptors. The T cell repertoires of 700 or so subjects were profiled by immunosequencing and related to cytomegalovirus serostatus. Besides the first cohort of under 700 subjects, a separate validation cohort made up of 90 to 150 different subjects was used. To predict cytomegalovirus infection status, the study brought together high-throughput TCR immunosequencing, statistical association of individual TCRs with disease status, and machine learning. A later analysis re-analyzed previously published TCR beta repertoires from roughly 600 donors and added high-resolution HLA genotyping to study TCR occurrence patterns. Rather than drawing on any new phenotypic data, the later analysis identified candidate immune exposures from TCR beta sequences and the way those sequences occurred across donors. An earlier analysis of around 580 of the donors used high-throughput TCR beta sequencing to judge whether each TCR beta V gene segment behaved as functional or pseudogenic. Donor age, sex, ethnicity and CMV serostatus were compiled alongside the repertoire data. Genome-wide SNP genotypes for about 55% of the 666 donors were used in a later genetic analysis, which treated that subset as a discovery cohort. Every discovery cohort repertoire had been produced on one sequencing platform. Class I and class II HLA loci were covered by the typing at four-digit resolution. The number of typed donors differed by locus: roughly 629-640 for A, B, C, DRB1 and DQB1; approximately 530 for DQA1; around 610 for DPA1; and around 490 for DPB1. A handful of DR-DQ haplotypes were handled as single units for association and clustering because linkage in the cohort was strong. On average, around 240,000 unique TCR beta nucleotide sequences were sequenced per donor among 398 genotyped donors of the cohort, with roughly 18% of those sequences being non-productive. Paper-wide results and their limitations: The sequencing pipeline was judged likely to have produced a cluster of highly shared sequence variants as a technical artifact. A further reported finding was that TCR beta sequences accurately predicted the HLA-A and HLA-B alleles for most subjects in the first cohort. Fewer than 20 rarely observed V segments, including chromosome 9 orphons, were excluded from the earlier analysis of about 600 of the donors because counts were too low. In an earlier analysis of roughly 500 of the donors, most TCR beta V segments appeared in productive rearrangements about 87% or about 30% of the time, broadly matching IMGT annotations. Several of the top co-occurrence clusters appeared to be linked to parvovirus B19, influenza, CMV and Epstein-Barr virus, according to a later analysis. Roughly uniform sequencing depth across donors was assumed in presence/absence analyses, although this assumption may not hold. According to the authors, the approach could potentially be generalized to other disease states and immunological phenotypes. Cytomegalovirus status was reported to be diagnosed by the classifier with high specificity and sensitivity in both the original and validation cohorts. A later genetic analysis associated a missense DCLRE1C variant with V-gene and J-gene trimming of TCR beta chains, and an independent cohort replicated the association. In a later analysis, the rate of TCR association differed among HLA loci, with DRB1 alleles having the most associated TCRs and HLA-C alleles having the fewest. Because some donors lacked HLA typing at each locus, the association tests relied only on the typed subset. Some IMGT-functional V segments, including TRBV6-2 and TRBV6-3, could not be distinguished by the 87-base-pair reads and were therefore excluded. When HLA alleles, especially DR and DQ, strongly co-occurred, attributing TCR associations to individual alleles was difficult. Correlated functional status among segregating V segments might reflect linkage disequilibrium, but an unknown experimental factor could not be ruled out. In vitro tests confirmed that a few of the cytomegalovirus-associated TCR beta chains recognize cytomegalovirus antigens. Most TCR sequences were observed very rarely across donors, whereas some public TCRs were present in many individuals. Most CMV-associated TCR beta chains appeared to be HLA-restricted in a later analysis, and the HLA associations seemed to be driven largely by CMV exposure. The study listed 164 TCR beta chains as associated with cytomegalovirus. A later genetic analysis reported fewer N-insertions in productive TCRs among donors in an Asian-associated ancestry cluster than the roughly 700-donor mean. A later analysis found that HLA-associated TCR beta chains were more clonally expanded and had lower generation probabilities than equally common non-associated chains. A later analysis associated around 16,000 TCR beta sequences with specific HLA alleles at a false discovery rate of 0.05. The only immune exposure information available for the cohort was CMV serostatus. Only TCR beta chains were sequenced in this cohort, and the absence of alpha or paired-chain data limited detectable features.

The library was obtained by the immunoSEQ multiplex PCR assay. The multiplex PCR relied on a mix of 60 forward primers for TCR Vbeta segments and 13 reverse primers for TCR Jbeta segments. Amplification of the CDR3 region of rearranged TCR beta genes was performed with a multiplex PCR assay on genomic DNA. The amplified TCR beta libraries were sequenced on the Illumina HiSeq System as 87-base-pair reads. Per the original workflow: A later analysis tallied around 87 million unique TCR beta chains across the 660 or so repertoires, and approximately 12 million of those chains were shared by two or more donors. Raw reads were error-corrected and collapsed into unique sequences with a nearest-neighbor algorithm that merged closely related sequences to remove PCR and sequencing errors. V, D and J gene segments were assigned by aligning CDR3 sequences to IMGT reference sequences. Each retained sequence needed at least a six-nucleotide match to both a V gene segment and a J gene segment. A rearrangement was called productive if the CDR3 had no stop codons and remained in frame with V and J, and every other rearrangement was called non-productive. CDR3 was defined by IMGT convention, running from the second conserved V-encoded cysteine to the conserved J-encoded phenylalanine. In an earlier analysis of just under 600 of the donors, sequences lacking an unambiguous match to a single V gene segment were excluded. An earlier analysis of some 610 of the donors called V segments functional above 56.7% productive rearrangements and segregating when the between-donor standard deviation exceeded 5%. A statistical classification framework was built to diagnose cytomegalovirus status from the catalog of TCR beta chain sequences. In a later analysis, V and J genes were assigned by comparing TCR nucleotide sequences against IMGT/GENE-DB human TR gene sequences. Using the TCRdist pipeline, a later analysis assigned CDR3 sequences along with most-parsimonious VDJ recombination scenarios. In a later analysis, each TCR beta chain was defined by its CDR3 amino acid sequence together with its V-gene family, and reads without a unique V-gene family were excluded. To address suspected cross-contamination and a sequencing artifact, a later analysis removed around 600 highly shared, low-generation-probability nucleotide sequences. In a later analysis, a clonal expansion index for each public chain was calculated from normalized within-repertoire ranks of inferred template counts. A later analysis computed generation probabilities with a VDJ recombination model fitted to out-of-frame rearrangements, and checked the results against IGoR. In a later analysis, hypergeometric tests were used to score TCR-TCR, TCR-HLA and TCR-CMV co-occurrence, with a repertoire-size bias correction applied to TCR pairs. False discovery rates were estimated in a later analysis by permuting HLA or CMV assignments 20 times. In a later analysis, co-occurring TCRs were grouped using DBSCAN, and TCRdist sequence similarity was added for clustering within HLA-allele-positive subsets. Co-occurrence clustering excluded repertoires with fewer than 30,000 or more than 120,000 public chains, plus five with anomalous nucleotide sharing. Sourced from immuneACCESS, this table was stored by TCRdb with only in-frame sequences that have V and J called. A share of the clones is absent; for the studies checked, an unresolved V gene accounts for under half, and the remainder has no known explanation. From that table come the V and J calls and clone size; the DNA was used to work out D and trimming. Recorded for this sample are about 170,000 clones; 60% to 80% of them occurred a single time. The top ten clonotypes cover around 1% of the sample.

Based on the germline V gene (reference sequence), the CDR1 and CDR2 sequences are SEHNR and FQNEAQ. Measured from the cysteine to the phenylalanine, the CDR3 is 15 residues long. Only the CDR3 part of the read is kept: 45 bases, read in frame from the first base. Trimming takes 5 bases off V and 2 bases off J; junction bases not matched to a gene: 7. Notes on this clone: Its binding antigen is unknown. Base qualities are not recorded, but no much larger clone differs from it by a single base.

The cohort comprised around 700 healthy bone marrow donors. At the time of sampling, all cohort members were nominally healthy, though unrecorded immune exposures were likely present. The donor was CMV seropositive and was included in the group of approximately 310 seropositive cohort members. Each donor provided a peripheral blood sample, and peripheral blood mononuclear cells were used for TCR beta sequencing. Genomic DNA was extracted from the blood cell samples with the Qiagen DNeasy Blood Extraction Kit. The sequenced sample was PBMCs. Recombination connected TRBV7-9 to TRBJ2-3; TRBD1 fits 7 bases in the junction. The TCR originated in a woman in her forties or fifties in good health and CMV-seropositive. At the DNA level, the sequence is TGTGCCAGCAGCACCCAGAGGGGGCCCACAGATACGCAGTATTTT. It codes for CASSTQRGPTDTQYF.